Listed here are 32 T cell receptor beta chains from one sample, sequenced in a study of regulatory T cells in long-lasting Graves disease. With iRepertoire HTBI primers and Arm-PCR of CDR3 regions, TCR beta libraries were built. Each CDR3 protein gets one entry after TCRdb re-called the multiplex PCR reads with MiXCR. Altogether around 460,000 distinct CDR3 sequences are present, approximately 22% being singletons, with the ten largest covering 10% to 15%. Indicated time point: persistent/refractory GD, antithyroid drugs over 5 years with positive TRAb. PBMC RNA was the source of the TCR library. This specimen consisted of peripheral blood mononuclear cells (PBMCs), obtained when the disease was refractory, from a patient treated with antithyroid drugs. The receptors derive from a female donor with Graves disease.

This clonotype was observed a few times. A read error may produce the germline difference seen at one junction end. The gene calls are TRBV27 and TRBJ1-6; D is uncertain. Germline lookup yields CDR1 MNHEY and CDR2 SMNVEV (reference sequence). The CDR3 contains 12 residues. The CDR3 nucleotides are TGTGTCAGCAGTTTACCGGATTCACCCCTCCACTTT. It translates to CVSSLPDSPLHF.

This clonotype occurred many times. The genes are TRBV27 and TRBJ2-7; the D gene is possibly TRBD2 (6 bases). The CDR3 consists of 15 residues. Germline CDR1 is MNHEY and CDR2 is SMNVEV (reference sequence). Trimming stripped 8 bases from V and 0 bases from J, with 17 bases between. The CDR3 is CASRRDFYSSYEQYF. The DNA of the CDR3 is TGTGCCAGCCGACGGGACTTCTATAGCTCCTACGAGCAGTACTTC.

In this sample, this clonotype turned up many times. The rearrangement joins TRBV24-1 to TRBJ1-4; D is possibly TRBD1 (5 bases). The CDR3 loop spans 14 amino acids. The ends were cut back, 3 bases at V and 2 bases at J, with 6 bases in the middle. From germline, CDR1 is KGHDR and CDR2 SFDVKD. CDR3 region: CATSDAGTNEKLFF. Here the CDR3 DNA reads TGTGCCACCAGTGATGCAGGGACTAATGAAAAACTGTTTTTT.

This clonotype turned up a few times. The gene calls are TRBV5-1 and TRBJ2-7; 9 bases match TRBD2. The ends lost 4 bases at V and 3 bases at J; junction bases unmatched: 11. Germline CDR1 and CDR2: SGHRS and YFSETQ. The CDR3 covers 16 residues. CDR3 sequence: CASSLAAGTSIYEQYF. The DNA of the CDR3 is TGCGCCAGCAGCCTTGCGGCCGGGACTAGCATCTACGAGCAGTACTTC. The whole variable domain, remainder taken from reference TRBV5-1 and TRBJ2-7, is KAGVTQTPRYLIKTRGQQVTLSCSPISGHRSVSWYQQTPGQGLQFLFEYFSETQRNKGNFPGRFSGRQFSNSRSEMNVSTLELGDSALYLCASSLAAGTSIYEQYFGPGTRLTVT.

The CDR3 reads CASSWGDRDGSPLHF. CDR3 sequence (DNA): TGTGCCAGCAGTTGGGGCGACAGGGACGGTTCACCCCTCCACTTT. The rearrangement uses TRBV6-9 and TRBJ1-6; 7 nucleotides match TRBD1. The CDR3 consists of 15 residues. Germline-derived CDR1 and CDR2 are MNHGY and SVAAGI. With 4 bases clipped from V and 9 bases from J, the junction kept 9 bases outside the gene matches.

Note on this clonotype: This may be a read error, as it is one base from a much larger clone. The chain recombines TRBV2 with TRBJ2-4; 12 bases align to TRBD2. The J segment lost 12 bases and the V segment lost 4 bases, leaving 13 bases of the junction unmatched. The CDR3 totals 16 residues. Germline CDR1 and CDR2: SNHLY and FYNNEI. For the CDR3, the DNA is TGTGCCAGCAGTGGGTCTAGCGGGAGGGTACTTGACACTCAGTACTTC. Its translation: CASSGSSGRVLDTQYF.

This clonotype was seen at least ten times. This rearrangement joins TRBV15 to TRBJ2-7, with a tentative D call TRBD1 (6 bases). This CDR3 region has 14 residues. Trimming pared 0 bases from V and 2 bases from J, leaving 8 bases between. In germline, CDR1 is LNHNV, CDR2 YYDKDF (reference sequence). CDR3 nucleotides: TGTGCCACCAGCAGAGACAGGGGTCCCTACGAGCAGTACTTC. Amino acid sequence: CATSRDRGPYEQYF.

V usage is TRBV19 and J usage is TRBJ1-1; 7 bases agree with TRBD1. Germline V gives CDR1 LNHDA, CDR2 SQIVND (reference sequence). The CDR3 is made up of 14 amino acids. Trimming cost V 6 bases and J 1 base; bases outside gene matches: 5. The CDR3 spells CASRNQGENTEAFF. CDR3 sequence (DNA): TGTGCCAGTAGGAATCAGGGGGAGAACACTGAAGCTTTCTTT.

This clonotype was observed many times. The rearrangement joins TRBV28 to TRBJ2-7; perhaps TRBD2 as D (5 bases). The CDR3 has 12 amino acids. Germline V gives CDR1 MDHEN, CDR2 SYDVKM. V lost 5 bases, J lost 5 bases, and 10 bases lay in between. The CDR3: CASSSAGDEQYF. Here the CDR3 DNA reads TGTGCCAGCAGTAGCGCCGGGGACGAGCAGTACTTC.

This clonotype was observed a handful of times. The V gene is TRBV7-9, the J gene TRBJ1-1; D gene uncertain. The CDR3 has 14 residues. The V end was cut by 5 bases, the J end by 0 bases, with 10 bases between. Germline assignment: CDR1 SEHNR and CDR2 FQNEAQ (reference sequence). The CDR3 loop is CASSPKVLNTEAFF. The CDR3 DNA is TGTGCCAGCAGCCCGAAGGTCCTGAACACTGAAGCTTTCTTT.

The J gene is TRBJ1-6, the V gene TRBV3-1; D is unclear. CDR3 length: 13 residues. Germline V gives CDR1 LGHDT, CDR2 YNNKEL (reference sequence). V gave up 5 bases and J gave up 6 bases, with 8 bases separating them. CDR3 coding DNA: TGTGCCAGCAGCGCGGAACTTAATTCACCCCTCCACTTT. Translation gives CASSAELNSPLHF.

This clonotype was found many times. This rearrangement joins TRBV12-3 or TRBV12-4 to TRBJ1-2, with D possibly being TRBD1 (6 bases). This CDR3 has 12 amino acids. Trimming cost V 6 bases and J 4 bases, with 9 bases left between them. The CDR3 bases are TGTGCCAGCAGCACAGGGACCTATGGCTACACCTTC. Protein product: CASSTGTYGYTF.

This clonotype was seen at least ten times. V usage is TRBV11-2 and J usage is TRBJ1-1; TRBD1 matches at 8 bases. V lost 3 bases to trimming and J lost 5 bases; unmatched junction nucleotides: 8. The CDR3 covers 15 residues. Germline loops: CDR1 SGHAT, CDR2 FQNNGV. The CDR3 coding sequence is TGTGCCAGCAGCTTTCCCAGGGGGCCTCTGACTGAAGCTTTCTTT. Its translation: CASSFPRGPLTEAFF.

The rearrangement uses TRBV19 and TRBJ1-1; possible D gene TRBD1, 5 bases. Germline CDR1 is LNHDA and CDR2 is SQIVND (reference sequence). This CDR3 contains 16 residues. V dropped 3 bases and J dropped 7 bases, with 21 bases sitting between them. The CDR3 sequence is CASSIRSLGVGGEAFF. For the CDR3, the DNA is TGTGCCAGTAGTATTAGGTCACTGGGGGTCGGAGGTGAAGCTTTCTTT.

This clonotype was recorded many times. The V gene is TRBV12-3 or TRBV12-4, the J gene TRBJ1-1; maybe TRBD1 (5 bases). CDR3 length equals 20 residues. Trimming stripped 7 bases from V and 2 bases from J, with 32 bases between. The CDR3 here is CASTWVTRGVLTVINTEAFF. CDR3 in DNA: TGTGCCAGCACCTGGGTGACAAGGGGTGTCCTCACGGTAATAAACACTGAAGCTTTCTTT.

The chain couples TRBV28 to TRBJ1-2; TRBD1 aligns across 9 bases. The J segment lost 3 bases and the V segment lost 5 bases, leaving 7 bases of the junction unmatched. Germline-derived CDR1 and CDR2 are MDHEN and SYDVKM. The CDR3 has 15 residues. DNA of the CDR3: TGTGCCAGCAGTCCACTCGGGACAGGGTACTATGGCTACACCTTC. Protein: CASSPLGTGYYGYTF.

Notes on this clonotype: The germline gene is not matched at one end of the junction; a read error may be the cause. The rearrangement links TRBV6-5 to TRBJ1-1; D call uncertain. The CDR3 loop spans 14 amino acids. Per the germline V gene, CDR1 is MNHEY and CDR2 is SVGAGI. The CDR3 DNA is TGTGCCAGCAGTTACTCACTTGAGAACACTGTAGCTTTCTTT. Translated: CASSYSLENTVAFF.

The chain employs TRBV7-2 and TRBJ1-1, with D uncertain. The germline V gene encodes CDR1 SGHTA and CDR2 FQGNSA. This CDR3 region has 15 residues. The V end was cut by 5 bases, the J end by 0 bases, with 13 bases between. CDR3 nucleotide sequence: TGTGCCAGCAGCCCCGACTCCTCCATGAACACTGAAGCTTTCTTT. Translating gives CASSPDSSMNTEAFF.

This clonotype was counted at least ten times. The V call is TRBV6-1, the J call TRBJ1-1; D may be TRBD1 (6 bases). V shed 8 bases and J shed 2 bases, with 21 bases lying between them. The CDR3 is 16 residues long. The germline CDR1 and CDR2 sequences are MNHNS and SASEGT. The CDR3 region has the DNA TGTGCCAGCGACCCACTACCCGGACAGAAAAACACTGAAGCTTTCTTT. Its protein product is CASDPLPGQKNTEAFF.

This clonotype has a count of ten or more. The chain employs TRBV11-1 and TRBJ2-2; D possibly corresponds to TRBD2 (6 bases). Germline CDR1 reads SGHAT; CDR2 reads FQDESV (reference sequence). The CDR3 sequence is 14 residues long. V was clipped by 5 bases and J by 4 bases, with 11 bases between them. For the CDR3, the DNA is TGTGCCAGCAGCGAGCGGAGGGGCACCGGGGAGCTGTTTTTT. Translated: CASSERRGTGELFF.

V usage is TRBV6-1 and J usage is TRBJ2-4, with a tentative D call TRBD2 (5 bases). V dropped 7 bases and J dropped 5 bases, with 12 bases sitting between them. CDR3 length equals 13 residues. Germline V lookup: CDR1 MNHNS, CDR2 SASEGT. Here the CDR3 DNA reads TGTGCCAGCAATAGAGCGGAGGAAAACATTCAGTACTTC. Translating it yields CASNRAEENIQYF.

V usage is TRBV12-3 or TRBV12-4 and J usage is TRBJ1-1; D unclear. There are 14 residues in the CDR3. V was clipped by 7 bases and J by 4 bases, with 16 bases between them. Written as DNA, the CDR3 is TGTGCCAGCACCCCCCAGGCTGGAGGCACTGAAGCTTTCTTT. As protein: CASTPQAGGTEAFF.

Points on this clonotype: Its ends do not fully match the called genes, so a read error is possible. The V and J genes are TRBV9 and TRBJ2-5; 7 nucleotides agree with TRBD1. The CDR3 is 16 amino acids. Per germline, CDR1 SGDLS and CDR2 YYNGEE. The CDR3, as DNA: TGTGCCAGCAGCGTAGCCCCCGGGGACAGACAAGGGACCCAGTACTTC. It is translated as CASSVAPGDRQGTQYF.

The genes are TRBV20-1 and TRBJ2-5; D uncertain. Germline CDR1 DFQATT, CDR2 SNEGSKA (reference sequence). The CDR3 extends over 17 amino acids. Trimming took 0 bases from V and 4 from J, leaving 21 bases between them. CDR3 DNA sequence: TGCAGTGCTAGAGATCCATGGGCGCAACTGTCAATAGAGACCCAGTACTTC. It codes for CSARDPWAQLSIETQYF.

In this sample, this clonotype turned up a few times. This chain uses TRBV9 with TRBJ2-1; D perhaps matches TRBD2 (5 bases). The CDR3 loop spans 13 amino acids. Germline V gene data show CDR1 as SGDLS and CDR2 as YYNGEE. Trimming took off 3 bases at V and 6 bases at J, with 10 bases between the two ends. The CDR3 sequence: CASSGTSVNEQFF. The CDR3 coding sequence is TGTGCCAGCAGCGGCACTAGTGTCAATGAGCAGTTCTTC.

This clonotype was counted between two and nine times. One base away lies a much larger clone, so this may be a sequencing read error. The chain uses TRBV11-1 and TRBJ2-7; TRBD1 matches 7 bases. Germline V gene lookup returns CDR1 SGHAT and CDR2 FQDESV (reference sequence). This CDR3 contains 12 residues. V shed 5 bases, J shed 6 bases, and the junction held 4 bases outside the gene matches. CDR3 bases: TGTGCCAGCAGCCAGACAGGGCTCGAGCAGTACTTC. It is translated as CASSQTGLEQYF.

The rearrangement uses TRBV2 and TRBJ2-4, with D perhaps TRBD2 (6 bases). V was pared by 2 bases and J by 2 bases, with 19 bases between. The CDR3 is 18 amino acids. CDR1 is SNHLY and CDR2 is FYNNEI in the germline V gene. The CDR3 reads CASSEKALAAGTKNIQYF. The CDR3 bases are TGTGCCAGCAGTGAAAAAGCTCTAGCCGCGGGGACCAAAAACATTCAGTACTTC. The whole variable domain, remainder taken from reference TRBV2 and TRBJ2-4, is EPEVTQTPSHQVTQMGQEVILRCVPISNHLYFYWYRQILGQKVEFLVSFYNNEISEKSEIFDDQFSVERPDGSNFTLKIRSTKLEDSAMYFCASSEKALAAGTKNIQYFGAGTRLSVL.

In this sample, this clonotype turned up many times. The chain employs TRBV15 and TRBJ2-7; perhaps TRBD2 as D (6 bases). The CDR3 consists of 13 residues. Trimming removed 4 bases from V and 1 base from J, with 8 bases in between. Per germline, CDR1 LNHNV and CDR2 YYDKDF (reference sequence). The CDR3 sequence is CATSTGTSYEQYF. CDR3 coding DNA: TGTGCCACCAGCACCGGGACTTCCTACGAGCAGTACTTC.

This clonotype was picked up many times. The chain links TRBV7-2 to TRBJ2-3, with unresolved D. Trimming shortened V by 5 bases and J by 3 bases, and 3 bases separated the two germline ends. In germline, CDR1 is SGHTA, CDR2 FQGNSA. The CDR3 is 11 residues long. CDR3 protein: CASSLTDTQYF. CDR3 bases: TGTGCCAGCAGCCTAACAGATACGCAGTATTTT.

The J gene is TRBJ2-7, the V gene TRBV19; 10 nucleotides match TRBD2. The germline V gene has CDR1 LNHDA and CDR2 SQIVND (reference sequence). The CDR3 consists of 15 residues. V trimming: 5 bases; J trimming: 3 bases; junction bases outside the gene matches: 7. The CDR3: CASSDPSGSYYEQYF. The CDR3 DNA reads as TGTGCCAGTAGTGATCCTAGCGGGAGTTACTACGAGCAGTACTTC.

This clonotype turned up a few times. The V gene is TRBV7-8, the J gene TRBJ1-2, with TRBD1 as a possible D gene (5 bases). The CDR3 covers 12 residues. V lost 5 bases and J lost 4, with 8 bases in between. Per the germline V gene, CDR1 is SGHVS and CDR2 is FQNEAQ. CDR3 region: CASSRGPYGYTF. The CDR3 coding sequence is TGTGCCAGCAGCAGGGGTCCCTATGGCTACACCTTC.

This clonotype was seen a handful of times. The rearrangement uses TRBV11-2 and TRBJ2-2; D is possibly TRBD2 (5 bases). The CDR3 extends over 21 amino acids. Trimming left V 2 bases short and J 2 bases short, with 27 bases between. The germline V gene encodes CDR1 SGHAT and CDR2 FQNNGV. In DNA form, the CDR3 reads TGTGCCAGCAGCTTATTTCCGAAGGCCCGCGGGCACTCCAATAACACCGGGGAGCTGTTTTTT. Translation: CASSLFPKARGHSNNTGELFF.